These 6 T cell receptor beta chains came from one sample sequenced in a study of T cell changes during pregnancy in multiple sclerosis. Method: immunoSEQ multiplex PCR; TCRdb's copy keeps in-frame clones and lacks some. This table holds tens of thousands of clones, around 91% found once. The material was peripheral blood, obtained after pregnancy. The source is a female donor in good health, enrolled as a control in a pregnancy study.

This chain joins TRBV4-3 and TRBJ1-2; D ambiguous. This CDR3 has 15 residues. CDR1 is LGHNA and CDR2 is YSLEER in the germline V gene. V gave up 3 bases and J gave up 7 bases, with 18 bases separating them. CDR3 nucleotide sequence: TGCGCCAGCAGCCAGGGCCAGCTCCCCCGTCGTGGCTACACCTTC. It encodes CASSQGQLPRRGYTF.

This chain joins TRBV28 and TRBJ2-2, with TRBD1 matching 8 bases. Germline V gene lookup returns CDR1 MDHEN and CDR2 SYDVKM. V dropped 6 bases and J dropped 6; count of bases not matched to a gene: 9. The CDR3 contains 15 residues. The CDR3 sequence: CASRLDRVNAGELFF. In DNA, the CDR3 is TGTGCCAGCAGGCTGGACAGGGTAAATGCCGGGGAGCTGTTTTTT.

This sequence joins TRBV27 and TRBJ1-1; 8 positions match TRBD1. Germline V gene data show CDR1 as MNHEY and CDR2 as SMNVEV (reference sequence). This CDR3 spans 12 amino acids. The J segment lost 5 bases and the V segment lost 4 bases, leaving 0 bases of the junction unmatched. The CDR3 here is CASSYRGTEAFF. CDR3 in DNA: TGTGCCAGCAGTTACAGGGGGACTGAAGCTTTCTTT.

The chain employs TRBV29-1 and TRBJ2-7; D is unresolved. The CDR3 runs 13 residues. V dropped 5 bases and J dropped 0 bases, with 11 bases sitting between them. Per germline, CDR1 SQVTM and CDR2 ANQGSEA. CDR3 coding DNA: TGCAGCGTTTTTACCGCTAACTCCTACGAGCAGTACTTC. Protein sequence: CSVFTANSYEQYF.

Here the CDR3 DNA reads TGTGCCAGTAGTTCGGCGCGAAACAGGGGCAGGGTTAATCAGCCCCAGCATTTT. This encodes CASSSARNRGRVNQPQHF. The chain combines TRBV19 with TRBJ1-5; 7 positions match TRBD1. Germline lookup yields CDR1 LNHDA and CDR2 SQIVND (reference sequence). The trim removed 5 bases at V and 4 bases at J, leaving 17 bases unmatched. This CDR3 comprises 18 residues.

This chain connects TRBV19 to TRBJ2-6, with TRBD1 matching 7 bases. This CDR3 has 20 amino acids. Germline loops: CDR1 LNHDA, CDR2 SQIVND (reference sequence). V was pared by 8 bases and J by 0 bases, with 19 bases of the junction left unmatched. The CDR3 DNA reads as TGTGCCAGTTCCTACAGGGGTATAAGGACGGACAACTCTGGGGCCAACGTCCTGACTTTC. Its protein is CASSYRGIRTDNSGANVLTF.